The clone carrying this TCR beta chain came up many times. Antigen unknown. This sample stems from a study of T cell repertoires in cytomegalovirus infection. Findings and caveats of the study: HLA-C-restricted CMV-specific TCR beta clonotypes prevailed in the ex vivo response.

CDR3 size: 12 residues. Germline CDR1 is MDHEN and CDR2 is SYDVKM. V was pared by 3 bases and J by 7 bases, with 7 bases between. TCRdb redid the calling of the reads with MiXCR, one entry per CDR3 protein. This sample carries about 920,000 distinct CDR3 sequences, roughly 30% of them seen once, and the ten largest clones take 11% to 15%. This chain connects TRBV28 to TRBJ2-1; D might be TRBD1 (5 bases). This material consisted of cultured CD8+ T cells from PBMCs, taken from culture after CMV antigen stimulation. This receptor was taken from a human donor in good health (CMV status not recorded). Some clones in this sample may be carry-over from other donors' samples. The CDR3 DNA is TGTGCCAGCAGTTTCAGGGTGAATGAGCAGTTCTTC. Protein sequence: CASSFRVNEQFF. Filled out from reference TRBV28 and TRBJ2-1, the complete variable domain reads DVKVTQSSRYLVKRTGEKVFLECVQDMDHENMFWYRQDPGLGLRLIYFSYDVKMKEKGDIPEGYSVSREKKERFSLILESASTNQTSMYLCASSFRVNEQFFGPGTRLTVL.